What follows is one T cell receptor (beta chain) and its context. What it binds is unknown. The same CDR3 is also encoded by other DNA sequences in this sample. The data stem from a study of Tregs in tolerant kidney transplant recipients. Study-level findings and limits: Few patients were studied, so findings need validation in larger groups.

TCRdb's table, derived via immunoSEQ multiplex PCR, lists solely in-frame clones and lacks some. There are some 70,000 clones in the sample; 84% occur only once, and around 4.5% lies in the top ten. Thawed PBMCs were FACS-sorted into unstimulated CD4+CD25+CD127- regulatory T cells, CD4+CD25- non-regulatory cells, CD4 and CD8 cells. The germline gives CDR1 SGDLS, CDR2 YYNGEE. V lost 3 bases, J lost 0 bases, and 3 bases stayed unmatched. The CDR3 contains 15 residues. The V call is TRBV9, the J call TRBJ2-1; 7 bases align to TRBD1. The source is a human donor in good health. The sequencing sample was made of CD4+ T cells from blood. This CDR3 is CASSAGTASYNEQFF. DNA for the CDR3: TGTGCCAGCAGCGCTGGGACAGCCTCCTACAATGAGCAGTTCTTC.